Presented here are 30 T cell receptor beta chains from one specimen sequenced in a study of cytomegalovirus exposure and HLA in healthy donors. This PCR relied on a set of 60 Vbeta primers and 13 Jbeta primers. Repertoires were generated with immunoSEQ multiplex PCR, while TCRdb's copy carries only in-frame clones and drops some. The table shows roughly 180,000 clones, with 60% to 85% occurring only once. The sequencing input was PBMCs. The receptors were sampled from a girl aged 5 to 17 in good health and CMV-seropositive.

The genes are TRBV5-6 and TRBJ2-7, with D possibly being TRBD2 (7 bases). From germline, CDR1 is SGHDT and CDR2 YYEEEE. The length of the CDR3 is 13 residues. V gave up 2 bases and J gave up 7 bases, with 13 bases separating them. The CDR3 bases are TGTGCCAGCAGCTTTGTGGGGGGGCGTGAGCAGTACTTC. This translates into CASSFVGGREQYF.

Only one count was recorded for this clone. The gene calls are TRBV10-3 and TRBJ1-6; D is ambiguous. The CDR3 is 15 amino acids. CDR1 ENHRY and CDR2 SYGVKD come from the germline V gene. The V and J ends lost 3 bases and 10 bases respectively, with 16 bases between them. CDR3 in amino acids: CAISENGGKRSPLHF. CDR3 DNA: TGTGCCATCAGTGAAAACGGAGGGAAGCGGTCACCCCTCCACTTT.

V and J are TRBV27 and TRBJ1-4; D ambiguous. Germline CDR1 and CDR2: MNHEY and SMNVEV (reference sequence). V was clipped by 6 bases and J by 7 bases, with 9 bases between them. This CDR3 region has 12 residues. CDR3 sequence reads: CASRQRGEKLFF. In nucleotides, the CDR3 is TGTGCCAGCAGGCAGAGAGGTGAAAAACTGTTTTTT.

The gene calls are TRBV4-1 and TRBJ1-2; perhaps TRBD1 as D (6 bases). Trimming took 2 bases from V and 4 from J, leaving 11 bases between them. Germline CDR1 MGHRA, CDR2 YSYEKL. The CDR3 sequence is 14 residues long. The CDR3 loop is CASSQTTGSYGYTF. The CDR3 DNA follows: TGCGCCAGCAGCCAAACTACAGGGAGCTATGGCTACACCTTC.

The genes are TRBV11-3 and TRBJ2-7; perhaps TRBD1 as D (5 bases). In germline, CDR1 is SGHNT, CDR2 YENEEA. The CDR3 is 14 residues long. The V end was cut by 3 bases, the J end by 2 bases, with 11 bases between. The CDR3 here is CASSFWGPPYEQYF. The DNA of the CDR3 is TGTGCCAGCAGCTTTTGGGGCCCCCCCTACGAGCAGTACTTC.

This clone was counted only a few times. In DNA, the CDR3 is TGCGCCAGCAGCTTGGGGCAGGGGCGCGGTGGAAACACCATATATTTT. The encoded protein is CASSLGQGRGGNTIYF. The V and J genes are TRBV5-1 and TRBJ1-3, with D perhaps matching TRBD1 (6 bases). Germline V gene data show CDR1 as SGHRS and CDR2 as YFSETQ. This CDR3 contains 16 residues. V lost 0 bases to trimming and J lost 3 bases, with 13 bases between them. Filled out from reference TRBV5-1 and TRBJ1-3, the complete variable domain reads KAGVTQTPRYLIKTRGQQVTLSCSPISGHRSVSWYQQTPGQGLQFLFEYFSETQRNKGNFPGRFSGRQFSNSRSEMNVSTLELGDSALYLCASSLGQGRGGNTIYFGEGSWLTVV.

This chain connects TRBV4-3 to TRBJ2-7, with 7 bases fitting TRBD2. CDR3 size: 17 residues. Unmatched junction bases numbered 8, after V lost 0 bases and J lost 0 bases. CDR1 and CDR2 (germline): LGHNA, YSLEER. Here the CDR3 DNA reads TGCGCCAGCAGCCAAGATTCCAGCGGGGCTGGCTCCTACGAGCAGTACTTC. It is translated as CASSQDSSGAGSYEQYF.

The rearrangement joins TRBV9 to TRBJ1-1; 11 positions match TRBD1. CDR3 size: 15 residues. V gave up 3 bases and J gave up 6 bases; unmatched junction bases: 7. The germline CDR1 and CDR2 sequences are SGDLS and YYNGEE. The CDR3 nucleotides are TGTGCCAGCAGCGAGGGGACAGGGGGGTTGTCTGAAGCTTTCTTT. Protein product: CASSEGTGGLSEAFF. Full variable domain (remainder filled in from reference TRBV9 and TRBJ1-1): DSGVTQTPKHLITATGQRVTLRCSPRSGDLSVYWYQQSLDQGLQFLIQYYNGEERAKGNILERFSAQQFPDLHSELNLSSLELGDSALYFCASSEGTGGLSEAFFGQGTRLTVV.

The chain links TRBV5-1 to TRBJ1-4; D might be TRBD1 (5 bases). The CDR3 is made up of 14 amino acids. Germline V CDR1 and CDR2: SGHRS, YFSETQ. The V gene lost 2 bases and the J gene lost 3 bases, with 8 bases spanning the gap. The CDR3 DNA is TGCGCCAGCAGCTTTGGGGGGGCTAATGAAAAACTGTTTTTT. As protein: CASSFGGANEKLFF.

This clone was seen once. The V gene is TRBV6-5, the J gene TRBJ1-1; D is undetermined. Germline values: CDR1 MNHEY, CDR2 SVGAGI. The CDR3 loop spans 13 amino acids. Deletions cut 2 bases from V and 1 base from J, with 5 bases between. This CDR3 reads CASSYAGNTEAFF. CDR3 nucleotides: TGTGCCAGCAGTTACGCGGGGAACACTGAAGCTTTCTTT.

This clone has more than one count but fewer than ten. The genes are TRBV28 and TRBJ1-2, with TRBD1 matching over 9 bases. CDR1 and CDR2 from the germline V gene are MDHEN and SYDVKM. J lost 4 bases, V lost 4 bases, and 4 bases had no gene match. CDR3 length: 14 residues. For the CDR3, the DNA is TGTGCCAGCAGTTCGGGACAGGGCCGCTATGGCTACACCTTC. Translation gives CASSSGQGRYGYTF.

This clone was picked up one time. This chain links TRBV4-3 with TRBJ1-5; a weak D match, TRBD1 (5 bases). Germline V CDR1 and CDR2: LGHNA, YSLEER. CDR3 length: 15 amino acids. V dropped 0 bases and J dropped 3 bases, with 9 bases sitting between them. CDR3 nucleotides: TGCGCCAGCAGCCAAGAGTCGACAGTCAATCAGCCCCAGCATTTT. Translated: CASSQESTVNQPQHF.

Only one count was recorded for this clone. The chain combines TRBV30 with TRBJ2-2; D unresolved. V dropped 4 bases and J dropped 6 bases, with 15 bases sitting between them. Germline lookup yields CDR1 GTSNPN and CDR2 SVGIG (reference sequence). The CDR3 totals 14 residues. The CDR3 DNA reads as TGTGCCTGGATCGTCGCCCCGGTTGCCGGGGAGCTGTTTTTT. This gives the protein CAWIVAPVAGELFF.

This chain uses TRBV27 with TRBJ2-7, with TRBD2 matching 7 bases. The CDR3 loop spans 15 amino acids. Germline values: CDR1 MNHEY, CDR2 SMNVEV (reference sequence). V was pared by 3 bases and J by 5 bases, with 10 bases of the junction left unmatched. CDR3 in DNA: TGTGCCAGCAGTTTTTCCGGGGAGGGGAGCAACGAGCAGTACTTC. Amino acid sequence: CASSFSGEGSNEQYF.

This chain uses TRBV5-1 with TRBJ2-3; possible D gene TRBD2, 6 bases. Germline values: CDR1 SGHRS, CDR2 YFSETQ. Trimming removed 0 bases at V and 4 bases at J, with 9 bases between. The CDR3 runs to 14 residues. The CDR3 DNA reads TGCGCCAGCAGCTTGGCCGCTAGCGCAGATACGCAGTATTTT. Protein sequence: CASSLAASADTQYF.

Details on this clone: This CDR3 is also generated by other DNA sequences in the sample. This chain uses TRBV7-2 with TRBJ2-7; TRBD1 matches 10 bases. The germline CDR1 and CDR2 sequences are SGHTA and FQGNSA. Trimming removed 1 base from V and 2 bases from J; junction bases left unmatched: 2. The CDR3 contains 15 residues. This CDR3 reads CASSLGGTGAYEQYF. CDR3 nucleotide sequence: TGTGCCAGCAGCTTAGGAGGGACAGGGGCCTACGAGCAGTACTTC.

This clone was recorded a few times. The genes are TRBV4-1 and TRBJ2-5; the D gene is possibly TRBD1 (6 bases). Germline V gene sequence: CDR1 MGHRA, CDR2 YSYEKL. Trimming removed 0 bases from V and 5 bases from J, with 13 bases in between. The CDR3 has 15 residues. This CDR3 is CASSQDNRETETQYF. The CDR3 bases are TGCGCCAGCAGCCAAGATAACAGGGAGACGGAGACCCAGTACTTC.

The chain couples TRBV11-2 to TRBJ1-3; no reliable D call. Trimming took 5 bases from V and 0 from J, leaving 20 bases between them. CDR1 and CDR2 (germline): SGHAT, FQNNGV. The CDR3 loop spans 18 amino acids. The CDR3 is CASSALWGDGHSGNTIYF. The CDR3 DNA sequence: TGTGCCAGCAGCGCCCTATGGGGAGACGGCCACTCTGGAAACACCATATATTTT.

The chain couples TRBV9 to TRBJ2-7; a possible D gene is TRBD2 (6 bases). Germline V gene data show CDR1 as SGDLS and CDR2 as YYNGEE. The CDR3 covers 15 residues. Trimming removed 0 bases from V and 6 bases from J, with 16 bases in between. CDR3 region: CASSVAPDSGLEQYF. CDR3 nucleotides: TGTGCCAGCAGCGTAGCCCCCGACTCGGGACTCGAGCAGTACTTC.

As concerns this clone: One end of the junction does not line up with germline, which may come from a read error. The chain joins TRBV4-3 to TRBJ1-1; no definite D call. CDR1 is LGHNA and CDR2 is YSLEER in the germline V gene. CDR3 length equals 13 residues. CDR3 region: CANSQSRGTEAFF. Here the CDR3 DNA reads TGCGCCAACAGCCAATCCCGCGGGACTGAAGCTTTCTTT.

J is TRBJ1-4 and V is TRBV2, with 10 bases lining up with TRBD1. Trimming removed 1 base from V and 4 bases from J; junction bases left unmatched: 6. CDR3 size: 17 residues. The germline CDR1 and CDR2 sequences are SNHLY and FYNNEI. The chain's CDR3 is CASSEGTGGYDNEKLFF. The DNA of the CDR3 is TGTGCCAGCAGTGAAGGGACAGGGGGGTATGATAATGAAAAACTGTTTTTT.

Only one count was recorded for this clone. The chain carries TRBV29-1 and TRBJ2-2, with D maybe TRBD2 (6 bases). The CDR3 contains 16 residues. V was trimmed by 3 bases and J by 5 bases, leaving 19 bases between them. Germline V CDR1 and CDR2: SQVTM, ANQGSEA. Here the CDR3 DNA reads TGCAGCGTTGATGGGGCGGAGGGAGGAATGACCGGGGAGCTGTTTTTT. Its translation: CSVDGAEGGMTGELFF.

The chain has TRBV12-5 and TRBJ2-2, with TRBD2 as a possible D gene (6 bases). The CDR3 is 13 amino acids. Germline-derived CDR1 and CDR2 are LGHNT and FRNRAP. Trimming shortened V by 10 bases and J by 6 bases, and 15 bases separated the two germline ends. CDR3 loop: CATGGPVAGELFF. CDR3 in DNA: TGTGCTACCGGGGGACCCGTTGCCGGGGAGCTGTTTTTT.

The CDR3 protein is CASSYTGFYGYTF. The CDR3 nucleotides read TGTGCCAGCAGTTACACAGGGTTCTATGGCTACACCTTC. This chain uses TRBV6-5 with TRBJ1-2; a possible D gene is TRBD1 (6 bases). The ends were cut back, 2 bases at V and 4 bases at J, with 8 bases in the middle. CDR1 and CDR2 from the germline V gene are MNHEY and SVGAGI. This CDR3 region has 13 residues.

In DNA form, the CDR3 reads TGTGCCAGCAGCCGAGCAAGGGGGCCCTACGAGCAGTACTTC. This encodes CASSRARGPYEQYF. The genes are TRBV27 and TRBJ2-7; 7 nucleotides match TRBD1. The CDR3 loop spans 14 amino acids. The junction had 7 bases not matched to a gene; V was cut back by 6 bases and J by 2 bases. Germline loops: CDR1 MNHEY, CDR2 SMNVEV (reference sequence).

J is TRBJ1-1 and V is TRBV20-1; TRBD1 is a possible D gene (5 bases). V was clipped by 6 bases and J by 8 bases, with 13 bases between them. The V gene's germline CDR1 is DFQATT and CDR2 SNEGSKA (reference sequence). The CDR3 is made up of 11 amino acids. CDR3 coding DNA: TGCAGTGCCACGGACGCAGGGGAAGCTTTCTTT. Translating gives CSATDAGEAFF.

Written as DNA, the CDR3 is TGTGCCACCTGCCGGGTATTAGATTCACCCCTCCACTTT. Translating it yields CATCRVLDSPLHF. The V call is TRBV6-5, the J call TRBJ1-6; no reliable D call. The V gene's germline CDR1 is MNHEY and CDR2 SVGAGI. Deletions cut 10 bases from V and 8 bases from J, with 15 bases between. CDR3 size: 13 residues.

The J gene is TRBJ2-1, the V gene TRBV10-3, with 10 positions matching TRBD1. The germline V gene has CDR1 ENHRY and CDR2 SYGVKD. After removal of 2 bases from V and 8 bases from J, the junction contained 9 bases not matched to a gene. The CDR3 is 16 residues long. CDR3 sequence (DNA): TGTGCCATCAGTGAGCGGGGACAGGGGCCCGGGGATGAGCAGTTCTTC. It is translated as CAISERGQGPGDEQFF.

This chain links TRBV4-1 with TRBJ2-1, with D possibly TRBD2 on 7 matching bases. The CDR3 runs to 15 residues. Trimming removed 1 base at V and 7 bases at J, with 14 bases between. CDR1 MGHRA and CDR2 YSYEKL come from the germline V gene. DNA for the CDR3: TGCGCCAGCAGCCAAGTGGGCGGGGGCCGTAATGAGCAGTTCTTC. Translated, it gives CASSQVGGGRNEQFF.

The rearrangement uses TRBV6-1 and TRBJ1-4; a weak D match, TRBD1 (5 bases). Trimming left V 1 base short and J 11 bases short, with 11 bases between. CDR3 length equals 13 residues. Germline assignment: CDR1 MNHNS and CDR2 SASEGT. The CDR3 DNA follows: TGTGCCAGCAGTGAAGGGGCCCGGGGGAAACTGTTTTTT. Translation gives CASSEGARGKLFF.